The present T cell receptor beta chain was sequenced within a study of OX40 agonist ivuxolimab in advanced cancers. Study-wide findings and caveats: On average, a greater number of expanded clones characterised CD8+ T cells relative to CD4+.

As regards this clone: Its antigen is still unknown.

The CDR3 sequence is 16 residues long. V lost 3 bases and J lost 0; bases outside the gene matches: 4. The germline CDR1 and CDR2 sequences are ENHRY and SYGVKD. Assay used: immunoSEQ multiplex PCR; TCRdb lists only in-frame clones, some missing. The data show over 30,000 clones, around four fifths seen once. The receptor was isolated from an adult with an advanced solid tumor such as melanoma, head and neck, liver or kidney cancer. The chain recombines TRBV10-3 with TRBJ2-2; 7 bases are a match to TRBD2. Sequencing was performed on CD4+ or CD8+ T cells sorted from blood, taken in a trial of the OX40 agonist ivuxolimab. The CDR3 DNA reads TGTGCCATCAGTGAAAGCACTAGCGCGAACACCGGGGAGCTGTTTTTT. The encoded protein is CAISESTSANTGELFF.